This T cell receptor (beta chain) was recovered during a study of cytomegalovirus exposure and HLA in healthy donors. Study outcomes and limitations: Specific recognition of CMV antigens was confirmed in vitro for three chains (all CMV-associated).

The ends lost 0 bases at V and 4 bases at J; junction bases unmatched: 8. The CDR3 consists of 16 residues. From germline, CDR1 is MGHRA and CDR2 YSYEKL. A note on this clone: As yet, its antigen is unknown.

Method: immunoSEQ multiplex PCR; TCRdb's copy keeps in-frame clones and lacks some. The table lists about 72,000 clones, about 93% of them singletons. This receptor was identified in a woman between 18 and 30 years old in good health and CMV-seropositive. The chain employs TRBV4-1 and TRBJ2-7; 8 positions match TRBD2. The sequencing sample was made of PBMCs. CDR3 sequence: CASSQDRTSRPYEQYF. CDR3 nucleotide sequence: TGCGCCAGCAGCCAAGATCGGACTAGCCGGCCTTACGAGCAGTACTTC.